Listed below are T cell receptor beta chains from one sample, sequenced in a study of blood T cell repertoires in COVID-19. Assay used: immunoSEQ multiplex PCR; TCRdb lists only in-frame clones, some missing. The data show 150,000 to 180,000 clones, about 80% seen once. Material for sequencing was peripheral blood. Receptors were obtained from a woman aged 60-75 years with acute or convalescent COVID-19. CDR3s include the opening cysteine and the closing phenylalanine or tryptophan. A D gene is named only where the DNA matches it firmly. Expanded clones get a size class; other rows say once, few or many, or leave the size out.

J gene | clone size | V gene | D gene | CDR3 DNA | CDR3 protein
TRBJ2-3 | . | TRBV7-3 | TRBD2 | TGTGCCAGCAGCCCGTCGACTAGCCCAGATACGCAGTATTTT | CASSPSTSPDTQYF
TRBJ1-3 | once | TRBV9 | . | TGTGCCAGCAGCGTCCTGGAGGCCCGCTCTGGAAACACCATATATTTT | CASSVLEARSGNTIYF
TRBJ2-5 | . | TRBV11-2 | . | TGTGCCAGCAGCTTAAGCCGAGGGGGTTCGGGCCAAGAGACCCAGTACTTC | CASSLSRGGSGQETQYF
TRBJ1-1 | . | TRBV5-1 | . | TGCGCCAGCAGCCCATCTACAGGGATCTCGAACACTGAAGCTTTCTTT | CASSPSTGISNTEAFF
TRBJ1-2 | . | TRBV6-5 | . | TGTGCCAGCAGCGGAGGTAGGGACTATGGCTACACCTTC | CASSGGRDYGYTF
TRBJ1-5 | once | TRBV4-1 | . | TGCGCCAGCAGCCCAACGGTCGCCATGGGCAATCAGCCCCAGCATTTT | CASSPTVAMGNQPQHF
TRBJ1-3 | . | TRBV28 | . | TGTGCCAGCAGTGTAGGGGGCTCTGGAAACACCATATATTTT | CASSVGGSGNTIYF
TRBJ1-2 | . | TRBV7-2 | . | TGTGCCAGCAGCTCCCGAGGGTATGGCTACACCTTC | CASSSRGYGYTF
TRBJ1-2 | . | TRBV3-1/TRBV3-2 | . | TGTGCCAGCAGCCAGTTATCTAACTATGGCTACACCTTC | CASSQLSNYGYTF
TRBJ2-2 | . | TRBV13 | . | TGTGCCAGCAGCCCCCGGACAGCCACCGGGGAGCTGTTTTTT | CASSPRTATGELFF
TRBJ1-4 | . | TRBV19 | . | TGTGCCAGTATCCCGGGACTGGGAGGGAAACTGTTTTTT | CASIPGLGGKLFF
TRBJ1-1 | few | TRBV6-6 | . | TGTGCCAGCCAGGGCCTCCCCTCGAACACTGAAGCTTTCTTT | CASQGLPSNTEAFF
TRBJ2-5 | . | TRBV18 | TRBD1 | TGTGCCAGCTCCCAAACAGTCAGGGGGGAGACCCAGTACTTC | CASSQTVRGETQYF
TRBJ1-5 | . | TRBV24-1 | TRBD1 | TGTGCCACCAGTGATTCGACAGGGTTTGGCAATCAGCCCCAGCATTTT | CATSDSTGFGNQPQHF
TRBJ2-1 | . | TRBV9 | TRBD2 | TGTGCCAGCAGCCCCGTAGCGGGTTCCGGGAACAATGAGCAGTTCTTC | CASSPVAGSGNNEQFF
TRBJ2-1 | . | TRBV3-1/TRBV3-2 | TRBD2 | TGTGCCAGCAACCGGGGGGGTGATTTTGAGCAGTTCTTC | CASNRGGDFEQFF
TRBJ1-3 | . | TRBV28 | . | TGTGCCAGCAGTTCAACCTCCCCTCCAGGGGCTCGGAACACCATATATTTT | CASSSTSPPGARNTIYF
TRBJ1-2 | . | TRBV5-4 | . | TGTGCCAGCAGCTTGGACAGGTTCTATGGCTACACCTTC | CASSLDRFYGYTF
TRBJ2-3 | . | TRBV7-9 | . | TGTGCCAGCAGCTTTGGGCCTGGCCGGTTTGCGCAGTATTTT | CASSFGPGRFAQYF
TRBJ1-1 | . | TRBV19 | . | TGTGCCAGTACTCGGCCAGGGATACCGAACACTGAAGCTTTCTTT | CASTRPGIPNTEAFF
TRBJ1-5 | . | TRBV12-3/TRBV12-4 | . | TGTGCCAGCAGTTTGAATGCGAATCAGCCCCAGCATTTT | CASSLNANQPQHF
TRBJ1-2 | . | TRBV19 | . | TGTGCCAGTATCGGGGGAAACTATGGCTACACCTTC | CASIGGNYGYTF